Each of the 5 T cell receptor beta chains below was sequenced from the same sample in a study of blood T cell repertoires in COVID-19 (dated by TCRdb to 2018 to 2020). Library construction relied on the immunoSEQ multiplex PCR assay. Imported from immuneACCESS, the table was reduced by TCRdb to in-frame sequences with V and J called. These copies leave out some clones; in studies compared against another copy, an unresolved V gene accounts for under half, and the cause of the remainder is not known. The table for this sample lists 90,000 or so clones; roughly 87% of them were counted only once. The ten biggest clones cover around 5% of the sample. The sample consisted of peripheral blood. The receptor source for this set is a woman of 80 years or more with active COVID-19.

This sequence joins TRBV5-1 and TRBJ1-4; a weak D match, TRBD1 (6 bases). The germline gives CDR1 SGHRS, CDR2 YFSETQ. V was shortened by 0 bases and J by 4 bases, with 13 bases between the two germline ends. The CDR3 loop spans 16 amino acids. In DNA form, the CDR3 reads TGCGCCAGCAGCTTGGCTTCGGGGGGCGGTAATGAAAAACTGTTTTTT. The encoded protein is CASSLASGGGNEKLFF. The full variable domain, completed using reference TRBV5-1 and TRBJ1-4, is KAGVTQTPRYLIKTRGQQVTLSCSPISGHRSVSWYQQTPGQGLQFLFEYFSETQRNKGNFPGRFSGRQFSNSRSEMNVSTLELGDSALYLCASSLASGGGNEKLFFGSGTQLSVL.

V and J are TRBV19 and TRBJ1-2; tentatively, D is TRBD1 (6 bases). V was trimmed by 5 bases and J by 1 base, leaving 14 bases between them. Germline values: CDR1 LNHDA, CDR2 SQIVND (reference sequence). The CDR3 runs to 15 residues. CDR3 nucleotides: TGTGCCAGTAGTCCGAGGACAGCGATTAACTATGGCTACACCTTC. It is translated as CASSPRTAINYGYTF.

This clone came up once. CDR3 amino acids: CSASPTGDQPQHF. CDR3 DNA sequence: TGCAGTGCTAGTCCGACAGGGGATCAGCCCCAGCATTTT. The chain links TRBV20-1 to TRBJ1-5; 8 bases line up with TRBD1. J was trimmed by 5 bases and V by 3 bases; bases with no gene match: 3. CDR1 and CDR2 (germline): DFQATT, SNEGSKA (reference sequence). The CDR3 extends over 13 amino acids.

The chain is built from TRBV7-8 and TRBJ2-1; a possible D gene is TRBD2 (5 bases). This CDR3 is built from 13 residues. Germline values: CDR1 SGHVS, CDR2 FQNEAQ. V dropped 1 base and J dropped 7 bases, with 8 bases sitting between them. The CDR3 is CASSLGSGNEQFF. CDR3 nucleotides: TGTGCCAGCAGCTTAGGTTCGGGGAATGAGCAGTTCTTC. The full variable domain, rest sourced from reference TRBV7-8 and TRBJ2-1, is GAGVSQSPRYKVAKRGQDVALRCDPISGHVSLFWYQQALGQGPEFLTYFQNEAQLDKSGLPSDRFFAERPEGSVSTLKIQRTQQEDSAVYLCASSLGSGNEQFFGPGTRLTVL.

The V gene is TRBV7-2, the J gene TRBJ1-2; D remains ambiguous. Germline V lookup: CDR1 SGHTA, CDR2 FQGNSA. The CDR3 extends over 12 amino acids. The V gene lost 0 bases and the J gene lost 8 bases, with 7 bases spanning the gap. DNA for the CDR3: TGTGCCAGCAGCTTAGCGCGGGGAGGCTACACCTTC. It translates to CASSLARGGYTF. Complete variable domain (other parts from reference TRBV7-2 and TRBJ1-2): GAGVSQSPSNKVTEKGKDVELRCDPISGHTALYWYRQSLGQGLEFLIYFQGNSAPDKSGLPSDRFSAERTGGSVSTLTIQRTQQEDSAVYLCASSLARGGYTFGSGTRLTVV.